This T cell receptor beta chain was sequenced during a study of spatial heterogeneity in lung cancer. As to time point: sample taken at primary tumor resection. Per germline, CDR1 SQVTM and CDR2 ANQGSEA. The length of the CDR3 is 14 residues. The ends were cut back, 4 bases at V and 5 bases at J, with 17 bases in the middle. By frequency in the sample, this clonotype is medium-sized. TCRdb reprocessed the 5' RACE reads via MiXCR and lists one record per CDR3 protein. The repertoire holds about 10,000 distinct CDR3 sequences, with 5.5% to 6.5% as singletons. This clonotype originated in a male donor with early-stage non-small cell lung cancer. This specimen was normal lung tissue next to the tumor, taken at surgery. The chain employs TRBV29-1 and TRBJ2-5; the D gene is possibly TRBD1 (5 bases). The CDR3 loop reads CSVVYISKGETQYF. In DNA form, the CDR3 reads TGCAGCGTTGTTTATATTAGTAAGGGGGAGACCCAGTACTTC. Looking up the rest from reference TRBV29-1 and TRBJ2-5 gives the full variable domain: SAVISQKPSRDICQRGTSLTIQCQVDSQVTMMFWYRQQPGQSLTLIATANQGSEATYESGFVIDKFPISRPNLTFSTLTVSNMSPEDSSIYLCSVVYISKGETQYFGPGTRLLVL.